The 21 T cell receptor beta chains listed next were all sequenced from one sample in a study of CD8+ T cells in alopecia areata. Extraction of RNA preceded its reverse transcription into cDNA, which served as the sequencing template. Only in-frame clones appear in the TCRdb table, and some are missing; sequencing was by immunoSEQ multiplex PCR. Observed in the sample are over 250,000 clones, none of them singletons. Sorting relied on CD4, CD8alpha, NKG2D, NKG2ACE and other markers applied to pooled cutaneous lymph node cells. The sample taken for sequencing was CD4+ T cells sorted from a lymph node. These receptor sequences come from a C3H/HeJ mouse with alopecia areata. Mouse strain MHC haplotype: H2-k.

This clone occurred a few times. Gene labels here are mouse ones. The read terminates 4 residues ahead of where the CDR3 ends, so the germline J gene completes it. Distinct nucleotide sequences in the sample also encode this CDR3. The rearrangement uses TRBV1 and TRBJ2-1; possibly TRBD2 for D (7 bases). The V end was cut by 1 base, the J end by 6 bases, with 10 bases between. CDR1 NSQYPW and CDR2 LRSPGD come from the germline V gene (reference sequence). The CDR3 has 14 residues. The CDR3 spells CTCSAGGAGAEQFF. CDR3 DNA, as far as it was read: TGCACCTGCAGTGCAGGGGGGGCGGGTGCT.

Note on this clone: All gene names here are mouse names. The sequenced fragment ends 4 residues before the CDR3 boundary, so the rest is inferred from the germline J gene. This specimen includes other DNA sequences encoding the same CDR3. The gene calls are TRBV19 and TRBJ2-1, with D possibly being TRBD1 (5 bases). The length of the CDR3 is 14 residues. V gave up 1 base and J gave up 4 bases, with 9 bases separating them. Germline values: CDR1 FNHDT, CDR2 SITEND (reference sequence). CDR3 DNA, as far as it was read: TGTGCCAGCAGTATACGGCAGGGATATGCT. The encoded protein is CASSIRQGYA. The entire CDR3 sequence reads CASSIRQGYAEQFF.

This clone turned up a few times. Germline and genes: mouse. The CDR3 extends 4 residues past the end of the read, so its final part is completed from the germline J gene. The chain is built from TRBV29 and TRBJ1-1; possibly TRBD1 for D (6 bases). CDR3 length: 11 residues. The germline V and J ends were trimmed by 11 bases and 4 bases, with 11 bases remaining between them. CDR1 is MSHET and CDR2 is SYDVDS in the germline V gene. The CDR3 sequence: CAEGDGTEVFF. The sequenced part of the CDR3 DNA is TGTGCTGAGGGGGACGGCACA.

This clone was counted between two and nine times. Gene names are mouse gene names. The read ends 3 residues early relative to the CDR3; the germline J gene fills the gap. The chain recombines TRBV13-1 with TRBJ1-6; 8 nucleotides align to TRBD1. TRBJ1-6 is an ORF for which the function is uncertain. Losses at the gene ends were 0 bases for V and 8 bases for J; bases not matched to a gene: 4. This CDR3 contains 15 residues. CDR1 is NSHNY, CDR2 SYGAGN, per germline. The CDR3 sequence is CASSDVTGADSPLYF. Incomplete CDR3 DNA: TGTGCCAGCAGTGATGTGACAGGGGCGGATTCGCCC.

This clone was observed a handful of times. Genes and germline are mouse. The sequenced fragment ends 4 residues before the CDR3 boundary, so the rest is inferred from the germline J gene. Other DNA sequences of this sample code for an identical CDR3. This chain links TRBV13-1 with TRBJ2-4; a weak D match, TRBD1 (5 bases). CDR1 is NSHNY, CDR2 SYGAGN, per germline. The CDR3 covers 14 residues. V was clipped by 2 bases and J by 0 bases, with 7 bases between them. Incomplete CDR3 DNA: TGTGCCAGCAGTGAGACAGCTAGTCAAAAC. Its translation: CASSETASQN. The full CDR3 protein is CASSETASQNTLYF.

Regarding this clone: Any gene name here is a mouse gene name. Coverage ceases 4 residues before the CDR3 finishes, and the germline J gene fills in the end. J is TRBJ2-2 and V is TRBV5; 10 positions agree with TRBD2. V lost 1 base, J lost 2 bases, and 4 bases stayed unmatched. This CDR3 is built from 17 residues. Germline values: CDR1 LGHNA, CDR2 YNLKQL (reference sequence). Incomplete CDR3 DNA: TGTGCCAGCAGCCAAGGGACTGGGGGAATGAACACCGGG. Its translation: CASSQGTGGMNTG. The complete CDR3 sequence is CASSQGTGGMNTGQLYF.

For this clone: Genes and germline are mouse. The DNA ends 4 residues before the CDR3 does, and the rest of the CDR3 is filled in from the germline J gene. The rearrangement uses TRBV19 and TRBJ2-5, with 8 positions matching TRBD2. CDR1 is FNHDT and CDR2 is SITEND in the germline V gene (reference sequence). This CDR3 has 15 residues. The CDR3 region is CASSIFGGGRDTQYF. The DNA read from the CDR3 is TGTGCCAGCAGTATTTTTGGGGGGGGGAGGGAC.

As regards this clone: Gene names and germline refer to mouse. The read ends 4 residues early relative to the CDR3; the germline J gene fills the gap. In the same sample, other DNA sequences code for this CDR3. The chain uses TRBV13-1 and TRBJ2-5, with D maybe TRBD1 (6 bases). This CDR3 comprises 15 residues. CDR1 is NSHNY, CDR2 SYGAGN, per germline. Trimming left V 0 bases short and J 3 bases short, with 11 bases between. The sequenced CDR3 bases are TGTGCCAGCAGTGATGCCAGGGGAGGGCAAGAC. Translating gives CASSDARGGQD. The whole CDR3 reads CASSDARGGQDTQYF.

This clone turned up a few times. Genes here carry mouse names. The CDR3 goes on 4 residues after the read ends, and that part is filled in from the germline J gene. This chain connects TRBV5 to TRBJ2-5; TRBD1 matches 7 bases. This CDR3 is built from 14 residues. Per the germline V gene, CDR1 is LGHNA and CDR2 is YNLKQL (reference sequence). CDR3 DNA (partial): TGTGCCAGCAGCCCCGACAGGGTTGGGGAC. Protein: CASSPDRVGD. The entire CDR3 sequence reads CASSPDRVGDTQYF.

The sample holds a few counts of this clone. Genes and germline are mouse. The CDR3 DNA, read in part, is TGTGCCAGCAGCCAACAGGGGGCGCGTGCAGAA. The encoded protein is CASSQQGARAE. The full CDR3 protein reads CASSQQGARAETLYF. The J gene is TRBJ2-3, the V gene TRBV5; the match to TRBD1 covers 8 bases. The CDR3 is cut off 4 residues early in the read; its end comes from the germline J gene. Germline loops: CDR1 LGHNA, CDR2 YNLKQL (reference sequence). The trim removed 2 bases at V and 1 base at J, leaving 2 bases unmatched. This CDR3 contains 15 residues.

This clone was observed many times. Gene names and germline match the mouse. The read terminates 4 residues ahead of where the CDR3 ends, so the germline J gene completes it. Within the sample, other DNA sequences also encode this same CDR3. This sequence joins TRBV1 and TRBJ2-1, with D possibly matching TRBD1 (6 bases). CDR3 length: 14 amino acids. In germline, CDR1 is NSQYPW, CDR2 LRSPGD (reference sequence). Between the trimmed V and J ends, which lost 3 bases and 5 bases, there was a span of 11 bases. Partial CDR3 DNA: TGCACCTGCAGTGCGCAGGGGCTGGATGCT. Translation: CTCSAQGLDA. The complete CDR3 sequence is CTCSAQGLDAEQFF.

This clone was counted a few times. Mouse gene names and germline throughout. Sequencing ends 4 residues short of the CDR3 end; the germline J gene provides the rest. The rearrangement joins TRBV13-1 to TRBJ2-4, with D unclear. The CDR3 runs 14 residues. Germline assignment: CDR1 NSHNY and CDR2 SYGAGN. Trimming shortened V by 0 bases and J by 1 base, and 6 bases separated the two germline ends. The sequenced part of the CDR3 DNA is TGTGCCAGCAGTGATGCATCTGGTCAAAAC. Translation gives CASSDASGQN. The CDR3 reads in full as CASSDASGQNTLYF.

About this clone: These gene names are mouse names. The read terminates 4 residues ahead of where the CDR3 ends, so the germline J gene completes it. V and J are TRBV13-1 and TRBJ2-7, with 9 bases fitting TRBD1. The germline V gene encodes CDR1 NSHNY and CDR2 SYGAGN. There are 14 residues in the CDR3. Trimming at V came to 1 base and at J to 3 bases, leaving 2 bases not matched to a gene. CDR3 DNA, as far as it was read: TGTGCCAGCAGTGATAAGACAGGGGGCTAT. This encodes CASSDKTGGY. The full CDR3 is CASSDKTGGYEQYF.

The sample holds a few counts of this clone. Gene names and germline match the mouse. The sequenced fragment ends 4 residues before the CDR3 boundary, so the rest is inferred from the germline J gene. The J gene is TRBJ2-1, the V gene TRBV19; tentative D call: TRBD1 (6 bases). The length of the CDR3 is 11 residues. V dropped 6 bases and J dropped 6 bases, with 7 bases sitting between them. Germline-derived CDR1 and CDR2 are FNHDT and SITEND (reference sequence). The chain's CDR3 is CASKQGAEQFF. Incomplete CDR3 DNA: TGTGCCAGCAAACAGGGTGCT.

There are a few counts of this clone. Genes and germline come from the mouse. Sequencing ends 4 residues short of the CDR3 end; the germline J gene provides the rest. V and J are TRBV13-2 and TRBJ1-2, with 7 bases aligning to TRBD1. Unmatched junction bases numbered 4, after V lost 0 bases and J lost 2 bases. The CDR3 has 15 amino acids. Germline V lookup: CDR1 NNHNN, CDR2 SYGAGS (reference sequence). The part of the CDR3 DNA that was read is TGTGCCAGCGGTGATGAGGGGACAGCGAACTCC. This gives the protein CASGDEGTANS. The CDR3 in its entirety is CASGDEGTANSDYTF.

Concerning this clone: Any gene name here is a mouse gene name. Read data end 4 residues before the CDR3 end; the end is taken from the germline J gene. Other DNA sequences from this sample encode an identical CDR3 as well. The chain links TRBV13-3 to TRBJ2-1, with a possible D match to TRBD1 (6 bases). The CDR3 loop spans 14 amino acids. V lost 3 bases to trimming and J lost 5 bases, with 12 bases between them. CDR1 is NNHDY, CDR2 SYVADS, per germline. CDR3 region: CASSGQGLDAEQFF. The covered CDR3 bases are TGTGCCAGCAGTGGTCAGGGGCTGGATGCT.

In its sample, this clone was seen a few times. Mouse germline and gene names are used. The read is 4 residues too short to cover the CDR3 end, so that end is filled in from the germline J gene. The rearrangement uses TRBV14 and TRBJ2-2; the match to TRBD2 covers 7 bases. The CDR3 runs to 15 residues. V trimming: 3 bases; J trimming: 0 bases; junction bases outside the gene matches: 2. Germline CDR1 and CDR2: SGHDT and FRDEAV. The DNA read from the CDR3 is TGTGCCAGCAGTTCGCTGGGGGCAAACACCGGG. Amino acid sequence: CASSSLGANTG. The CDR3 in its entirety is CASSSLGANTGQLYF.

This clone was counted only a few times. Gene names refer to mouse genes. The sequenced fragment ends 4 residues before the CDR3 boundary, so the rest is inferred from the germline J gene. The J gene is TRBJ2-1, the V gene TRBV1, with D possibly matching TRBD2 (6 bases). Looked up from germline, CDR1 is NSQYPW and CDR2 is LRSPGD (reference sequence). Trimming took off 4 bases at V and 0 bases at J, with 10 bases between the two ends. The CDR3 is 15 residues long. Partial CDR3 DNA: TGCACCTGCAGTGGGGGACTTTTTAACTATGCT. Amino acid sequence: CTCSGGLFNYA. The full CDR3 reads CTCSGGLFNYAEQFF.

As for this clone: The gene names given are mouse names. The DNA ends 4 residues before the CDR3 does, and the rest of the CDR3 is filled in from the germline J gene. This chain links TRBV13-3 with TRBJ2-7; 9 positions match TRBD1. The germline gives CDR1 NNHDY, CDR2 SYVADS. The V and J ends lost 6 bases and 2 bases, in that order; junction bases with no gene match: 3. The CDR3 length is 13 residues. The sequenced part of the CDR3 DNA is TGTGCCAGCAACGGACAGGGGACCTAT. The encoded protein is CASNGQGTY. The entire CDR3 is CASNGQGTYEQYF.

Remarks on this clone: Gene names are mouse gene names. The CDR3 goes on 4 residues after the read ends, and that part is filled in from the germline J gene. The chain carries TRBV5 and TRBJ1-2; possible D gene TRBD1, 6 bases. CDR3 length equals 14 residues. The germline gives CDR1 LGHNA, CDR2 YNLKQL (reference sequence). The sequenced CDR3 bases are TGTGCCAGCAGCCAAGCTGGGGGGGCGCGC. Translated, it gives CASSQAGGAR. The entire CDR3 protein is CASSQAGGARDYTF.

This clone was counted a few times. The genes and germline here are from mouse. The CDR3 goes on 4 residues after the read ends, and that part is filled in from the germline J gene. The V and J genes are TRBV24 and TRBJ1-1; no reliable D call. From germline, CDR1 is KGHTA and CDR2 FRNEEI. The CDR3 spans 14 residues. Trimming removed 6 bases from V and 0 bases from J, with 11 bases in between. The part of the CDR3 DNA that was read is TGTGCCAGCAGCCTTGACAATGCAAACACA. This translates into CASSLDNANT. The entire CDR3 sequence reads CASSLDNANTEVFF.